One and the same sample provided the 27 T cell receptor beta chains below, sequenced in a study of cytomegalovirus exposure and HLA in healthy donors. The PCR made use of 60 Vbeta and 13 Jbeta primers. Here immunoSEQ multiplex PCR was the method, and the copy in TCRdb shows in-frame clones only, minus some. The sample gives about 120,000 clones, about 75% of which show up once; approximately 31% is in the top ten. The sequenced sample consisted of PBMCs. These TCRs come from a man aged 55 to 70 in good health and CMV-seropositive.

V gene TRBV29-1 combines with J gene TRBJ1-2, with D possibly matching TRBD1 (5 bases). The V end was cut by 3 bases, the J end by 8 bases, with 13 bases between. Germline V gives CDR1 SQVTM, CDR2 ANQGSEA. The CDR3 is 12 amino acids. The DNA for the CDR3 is TGCAGCGTTGAGGGGCCGAATCACGGCTACACCTTC. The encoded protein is CSVEGPNHGYTF.

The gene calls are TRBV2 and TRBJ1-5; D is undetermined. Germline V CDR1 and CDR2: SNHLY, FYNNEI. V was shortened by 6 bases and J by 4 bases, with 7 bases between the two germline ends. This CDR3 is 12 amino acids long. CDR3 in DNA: TGTGCCAGCAGGGGAGATAATCAGCCCCAGCATTTT. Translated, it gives CASRGDNQPQHF.

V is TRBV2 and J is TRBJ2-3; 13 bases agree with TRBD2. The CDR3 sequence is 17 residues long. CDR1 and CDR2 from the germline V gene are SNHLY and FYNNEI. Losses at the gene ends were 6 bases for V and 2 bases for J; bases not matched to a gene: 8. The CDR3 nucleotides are TGTGCCAGCAGGGGTGGACTAGCGGGAGACTCCACAGATACGCAGTATTTT. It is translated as CASRGGLAGDSTDTQYF.

The CDR3 DNA reads TGCGCCAGCAGCTTGGAGAGGACCGCTGCAGGGGGCACCATATATTTT. Protein product: CASSLERTAAGGTIYF. The chain carries TRBV5-1 and TRBJ1-3; 7 bases are shared with TRBD1. The CDR3 extends over 16 amino acids. CDR1 and CDR2 from the germline V gene are SGHRS and YFSETQ. V shed 0 bases, J shed 9 bases, and the junction held 12 bases outside the gene matches.

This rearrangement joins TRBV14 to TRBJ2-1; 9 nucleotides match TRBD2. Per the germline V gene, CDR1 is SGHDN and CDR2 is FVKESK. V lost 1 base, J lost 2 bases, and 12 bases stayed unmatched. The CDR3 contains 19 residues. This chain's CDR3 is CASSQVLGRAGGPYNEQFF. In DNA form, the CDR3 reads TGTGCCAGCAGCCAAGTTCTCGGACGAGCGGGAGGCCCCTACAATGAGCAGTTCTTC.

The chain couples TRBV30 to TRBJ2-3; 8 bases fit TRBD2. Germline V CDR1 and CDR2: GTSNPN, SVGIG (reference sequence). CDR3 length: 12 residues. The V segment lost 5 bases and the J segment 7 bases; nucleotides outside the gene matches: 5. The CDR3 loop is CAWVSGKHTQYF. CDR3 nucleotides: TGTGCCTGGGTTAGCGGGAAACATACGCAGTATTTT.

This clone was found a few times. The CDR3: CASSIRQGSTGELFF. Written as DNA, the CDR3 is TGTGCCAGCAGCATCCGACAGGGTTCCACCGGGGAGCTGTTTTTT. The V gene is TRBV5-6, the J gene TRBJ2-2, with 7 bases matching TRBD1. The CDR3 runs to 15 residues. V trimming: 4 bases; J trimming: 4 bases; junction bases outside the gene matches: 7. Germline loops: CDR1 SGHDT, CDR2 YYEEEE. Full variable domain (missing parts from reference TRBV5-6 and TRBJ2-2): DAGVTQSPTHLIKTRGQQVTLRCSPKSGHDTVSWYQQALGQGPQFIFQYYEEEERQRGNFPDRFSGHQFPNYSSELNVNALLLGDSALYLCASSIRQGSTGELFFGEGSRLTVL.

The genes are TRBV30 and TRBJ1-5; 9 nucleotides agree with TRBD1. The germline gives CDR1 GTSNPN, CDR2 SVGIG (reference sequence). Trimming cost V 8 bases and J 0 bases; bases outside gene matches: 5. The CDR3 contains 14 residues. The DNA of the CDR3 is TGTGCCACAGGGGGCGGATTTAGCAATCAGCCCCAGCATTTT. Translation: CATGGGFSNQPQHF.

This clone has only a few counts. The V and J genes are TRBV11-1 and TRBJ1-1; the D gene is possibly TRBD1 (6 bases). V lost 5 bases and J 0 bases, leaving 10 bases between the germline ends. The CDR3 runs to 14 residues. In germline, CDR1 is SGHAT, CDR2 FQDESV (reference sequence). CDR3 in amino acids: CASSTRGLNTEAFF. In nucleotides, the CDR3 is TGTGCCAGCAGCACCAGGGGCCTGAACACTGAAGCTTTCTTT.

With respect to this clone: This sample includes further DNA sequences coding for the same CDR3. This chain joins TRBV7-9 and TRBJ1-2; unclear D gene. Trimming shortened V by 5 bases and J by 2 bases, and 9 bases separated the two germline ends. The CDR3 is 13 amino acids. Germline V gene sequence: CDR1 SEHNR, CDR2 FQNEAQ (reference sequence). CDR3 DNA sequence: TGTGCCAGCAGCCCCCTCGTCAACTATGGCTACACCTTC. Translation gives CASSPLVNYGYTF.

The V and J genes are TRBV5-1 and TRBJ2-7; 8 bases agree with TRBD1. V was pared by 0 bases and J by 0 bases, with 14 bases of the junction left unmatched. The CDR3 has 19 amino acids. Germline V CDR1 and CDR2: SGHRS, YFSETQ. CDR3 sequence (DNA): TGCGCCAGCAGCTTGGTTTTCTGGGGGGACAGGAGGAGCTCCTACGAGCAGTACTTC. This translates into CASSLVFWGDRRSSYEQYF.

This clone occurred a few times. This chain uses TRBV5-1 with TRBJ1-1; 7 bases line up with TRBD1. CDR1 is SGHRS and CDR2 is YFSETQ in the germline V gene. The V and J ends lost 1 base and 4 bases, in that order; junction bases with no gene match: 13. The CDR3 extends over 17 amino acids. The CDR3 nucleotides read TGCGCCAGCAGCTTGAGCCCAGGGGGAGACGGAGGCACTGAAGCTTTCTTT. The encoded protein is CASSLSPGGDGGTEAFF.

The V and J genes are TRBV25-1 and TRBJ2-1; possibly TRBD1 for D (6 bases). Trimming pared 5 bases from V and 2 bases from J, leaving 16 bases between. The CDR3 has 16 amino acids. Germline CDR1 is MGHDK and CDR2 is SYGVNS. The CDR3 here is CASSKDPDRTYNEQFF. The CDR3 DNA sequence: TGTGCCAGCAGTAAAGACCCGGACAGAACCTACAATGAGCAGTTCTTC.

This CDR3 is CAWSVRGGYEKLFF. CDR3 in DNA: TGTGCCTGGAGTGTAAGAGGCGGGTACGAAAAACTGTTTTTT. This chain uses TRBV30 with TRBJ1-4; unclear D gene. Trimming removed 0 bases at V and 8 bases at J, with 13 bases between. CDR1 is GTSNPN and CDR2 is SVGIG in the germline V gene (reference sequence). CDR3 length: 14 amino acids.

The CDR3: CASSLRTGGADTQYF. The CDR3 nucleotides are TGTGCCAGCAGCCTCAGGACGGGGGGCGCAGATACGCAGTATTTT. This chain connects TRBV11-2 to TRBJ2-3; possible D gene TRBD2, 7 bases. Germline loops: CDR1 SGHAT, CDR2 FQNNGV. The CDR3 sequence is 15 residues long. The V gene lost 5 bases and the J gene lost 4 bases, with 16 bases spanning the gap.

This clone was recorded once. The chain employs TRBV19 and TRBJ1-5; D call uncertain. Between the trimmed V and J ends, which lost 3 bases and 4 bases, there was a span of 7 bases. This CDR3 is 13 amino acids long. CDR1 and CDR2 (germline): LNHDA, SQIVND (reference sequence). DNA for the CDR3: TGTGCCAGTAGTATGAGCATAAATCAGCCCCAGCATTTT. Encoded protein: CASSMSINQPQHF.

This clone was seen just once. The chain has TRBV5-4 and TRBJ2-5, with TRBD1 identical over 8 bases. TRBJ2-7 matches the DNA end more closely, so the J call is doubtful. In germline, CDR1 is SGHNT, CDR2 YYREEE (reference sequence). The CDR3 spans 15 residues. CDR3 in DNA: TGTGCCAGCAGCGGGGACAGGCTACCCCTCTACGAGCAGTACTTC. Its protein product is CASSGDRLPLYEQYF.

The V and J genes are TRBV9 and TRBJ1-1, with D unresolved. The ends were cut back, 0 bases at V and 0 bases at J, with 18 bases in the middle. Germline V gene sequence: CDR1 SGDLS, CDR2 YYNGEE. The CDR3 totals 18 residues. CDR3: CASSVAPVGSPMNTEAFF. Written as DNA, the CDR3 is TGTGCCAGCAGCGTAGCCCCAGTGGGCAGCCCAATGAACACTGAAGCTTTCTTT.

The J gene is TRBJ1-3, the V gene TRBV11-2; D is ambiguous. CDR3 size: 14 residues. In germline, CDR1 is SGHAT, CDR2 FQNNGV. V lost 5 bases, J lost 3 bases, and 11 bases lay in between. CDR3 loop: CASSRERLGNTIYF. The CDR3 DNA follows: TGTGCCAGCAGCCGGGAGCGTCTTGGAAACACCATATATTTT.

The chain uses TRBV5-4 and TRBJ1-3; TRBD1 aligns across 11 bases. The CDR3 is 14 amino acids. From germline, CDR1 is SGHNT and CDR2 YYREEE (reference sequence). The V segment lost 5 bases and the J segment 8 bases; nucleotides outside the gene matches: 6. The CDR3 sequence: CASRDGQGADTIYF. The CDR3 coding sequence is TGTGCCAGCAGGGACGGACAGGGGGCGGACACCATATATTTT.

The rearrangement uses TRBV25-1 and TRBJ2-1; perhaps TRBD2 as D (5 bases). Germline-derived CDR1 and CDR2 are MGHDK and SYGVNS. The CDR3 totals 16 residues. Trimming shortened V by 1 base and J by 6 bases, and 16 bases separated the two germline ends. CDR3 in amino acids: CASSESRTKRGNEQFF. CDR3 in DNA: TGTGCCAGCAGTGAATCTAGAACGAAACGGGGCAATGAGCAGTTCTTC.

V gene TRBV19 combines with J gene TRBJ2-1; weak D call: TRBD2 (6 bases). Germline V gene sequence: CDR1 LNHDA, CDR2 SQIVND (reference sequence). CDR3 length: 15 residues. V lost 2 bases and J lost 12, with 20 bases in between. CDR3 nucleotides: TGTGCCAGTAGTATATCCCCGGGGAGGACCACCACGCAGTTCTTC. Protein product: CASSISPGRTTTQFF.

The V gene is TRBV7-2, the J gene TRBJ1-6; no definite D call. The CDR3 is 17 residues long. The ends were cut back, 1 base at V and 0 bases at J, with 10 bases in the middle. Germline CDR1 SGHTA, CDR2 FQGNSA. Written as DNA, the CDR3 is TGTGCCAGCAGCTTAGTAGGAGGGAGCTCCTATAATTCACCCCTCCACTTT. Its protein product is CASSLVGGSSYNSPLHF.

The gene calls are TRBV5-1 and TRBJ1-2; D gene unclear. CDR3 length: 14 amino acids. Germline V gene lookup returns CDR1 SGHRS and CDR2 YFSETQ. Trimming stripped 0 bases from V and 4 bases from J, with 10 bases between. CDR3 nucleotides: TGCGCCAGCAGCTTGGCCGGGGAGGCCTATGGCTACACCTTC. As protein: CASSLAGEAYGYTF.

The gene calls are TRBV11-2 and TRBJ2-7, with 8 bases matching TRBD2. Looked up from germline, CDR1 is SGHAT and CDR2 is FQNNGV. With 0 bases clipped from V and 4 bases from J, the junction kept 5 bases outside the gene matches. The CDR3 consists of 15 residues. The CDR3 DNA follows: TGTGCCAGCAGCTTAGAACATAGCGGGAAATACGAGCAGTACTTC. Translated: CASSLEHSGKYEQYF.

This CDR3 reads CASSARTGHAGYTF. CDR3 nucleotide sequence: TGTGCCAGCAGCGCTAGGACAGGGCACGCTGGCTACACCTTC. The V gene is TRBV2, the J gene TRBJ1-2, with 8 bases aligning to TRBD1. This CDR3 comprises 14 residues. Germline V gene lookup returns CDR1 SNHLY and CDR2 FYNNEI. V lost 6 bases, J lost 7 bases, and 10 bases stayed unmatched. Drawing the rest from reference TRBV2 and TRBJ1-2, the complete variable domain is EPEVTQTPSHQVTQMGQEVILRCVPISNHLYFYWYRQILGQKVEFLVSFYNNEISEKSEIFDDQFSVERPDGSNFTLKIRSTKLEDSAMYFCASSARTGHAGYTFGSGTRLTVV.

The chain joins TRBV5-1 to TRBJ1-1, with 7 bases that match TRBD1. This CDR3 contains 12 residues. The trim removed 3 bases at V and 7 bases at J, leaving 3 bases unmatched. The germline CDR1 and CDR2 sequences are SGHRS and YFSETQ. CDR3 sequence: CASSSTGVEAFF. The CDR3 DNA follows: TGCGCCAGCAGCTCCACAGGGGTTGAAGCTTTCTTT. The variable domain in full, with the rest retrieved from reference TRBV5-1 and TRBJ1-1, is KAGVTQTPRYLIKTRGQQVTLSCSPISGHRSVSWYQQTPGQGLQFLFEYFSETQRNKGNFPGRFSGRQFSNSRSEMNVSTLELGDSALYLCASSSTGVEAFFGQGTRLTVV.